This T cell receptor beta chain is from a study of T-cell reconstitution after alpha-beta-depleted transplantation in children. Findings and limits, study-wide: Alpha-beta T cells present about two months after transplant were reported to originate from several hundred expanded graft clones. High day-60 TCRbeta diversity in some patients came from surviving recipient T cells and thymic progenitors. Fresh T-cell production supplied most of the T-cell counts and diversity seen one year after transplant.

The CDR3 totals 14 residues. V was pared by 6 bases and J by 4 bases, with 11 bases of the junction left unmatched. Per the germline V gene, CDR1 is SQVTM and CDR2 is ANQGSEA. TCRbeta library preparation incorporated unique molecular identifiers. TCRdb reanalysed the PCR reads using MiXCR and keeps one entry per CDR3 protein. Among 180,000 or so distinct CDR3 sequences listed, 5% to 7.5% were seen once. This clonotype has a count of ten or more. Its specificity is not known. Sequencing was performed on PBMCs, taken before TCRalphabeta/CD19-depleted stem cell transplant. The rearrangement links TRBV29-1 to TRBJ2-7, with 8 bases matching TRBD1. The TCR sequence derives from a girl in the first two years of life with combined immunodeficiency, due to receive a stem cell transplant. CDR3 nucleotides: TGCAGCGTCGGTATCAGGGGGCGAAGTTACGAGCAGTACTTC. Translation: CSVGIRGRSYEQYF.